This TCR beta chain was captured by sequencing in a study of cytomegalovirus exposure and HLA in healthy donors. Study-wide results and caveats: Sequences of the TCR beta chain were said to predict the HLA-A and HLA-B alleles of most subjects accurately.

With regard to this clone: Its antigen is not identified.

PCR amplification relied on 60 Vbeta primers (plus 13 Jbeta primers). Sequenced by immunoSEQ multiplex PCR; TCRdb stores in-frame clones only, minus some. Of over 120,000 clones listed, around 75% are singletons. The CDR3 spans 16 residues. CDR1 and CDR2 from the germline V gene are MNHNY and SVGAGI (reference sequence). The V segment lost 3 bases and the J segment 0 bases; nucleotides outside the gene matches: 6. The chain combines TRBV6-6 with TRBJ2-3; 7 bases map to TRBD1. Sequenced: PBMCs. This clonotype originated in a man aged 25-45 years in good health and CMV-seronegative. Written as DNA, the CDR3 is TGTGCCAGCAGTTATCCACAGGGGACAAGCACAGATACGCAGTATTTT. Protein product: CASSYPQGTSTDTQYF.